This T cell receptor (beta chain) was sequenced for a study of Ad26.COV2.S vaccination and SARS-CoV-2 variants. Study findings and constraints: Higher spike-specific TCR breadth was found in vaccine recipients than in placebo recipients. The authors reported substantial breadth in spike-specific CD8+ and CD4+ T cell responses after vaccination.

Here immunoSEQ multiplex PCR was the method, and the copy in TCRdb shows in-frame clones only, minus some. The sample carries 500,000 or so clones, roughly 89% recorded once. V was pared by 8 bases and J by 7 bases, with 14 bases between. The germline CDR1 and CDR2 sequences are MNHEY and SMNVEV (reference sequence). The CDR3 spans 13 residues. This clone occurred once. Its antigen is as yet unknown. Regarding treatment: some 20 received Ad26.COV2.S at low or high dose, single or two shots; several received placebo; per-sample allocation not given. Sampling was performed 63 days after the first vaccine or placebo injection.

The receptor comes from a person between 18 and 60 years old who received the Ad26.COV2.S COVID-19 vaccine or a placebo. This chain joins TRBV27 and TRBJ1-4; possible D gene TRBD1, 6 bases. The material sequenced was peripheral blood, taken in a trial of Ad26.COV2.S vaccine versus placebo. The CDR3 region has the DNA TGTGCCAGCGGACCAGGGGAGCCTGAAAAACTGTTTTTT. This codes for CASGPGEPEKLFF.